These 23 T cell receptor beta chains were sequenced from one sample in a study of CD8 T cells in Susac syndrome. Reverse transcription used about 0.45 to 1 ug RNA and random hexamers. Each CDR3 protein gets one entry after TCRdb re-called the immunoSEQ multiplex PCR reads with MiXCR. The table lists some 450,000 distinct CDR3 sequences, approximately 85% of them singletons. The sequenced sample consisted of CD8+ T cells from PBMCs. The receptors were gathered from a human donor with multiple sclerosis.

This clonotype was observed once. The chain joins TRBV6-5 to TRBJ2-7, with a tentative D call TRBD2 (6 bases). CDR3 size: 15 residues. Germline CDR1 MNHEY, CDR2 SVGAGI. Trimming took 6 bases from V and 3 from J, leaving 18 bases between them. Here the CDR3 DNA reads TGTGCCAGCAGCCTCACGTCCCAGGGACTCTACGAGCAGTACTTC. Residues: CASSLTSQGLYEQYF.

The gene calls are TRBV4-1 and TRBJ1-1, with D tentatively TRBD1 (6 bases). Looked up from germline, CDR1 is MGHRA and CDR2 is YSYEKL. With 0 bases removed from V and 10 bases from J, the gap between germline ends came to 18 bases. The CDR3 is 15 residues long. As DNA, the CDR3 is TGCGCCAGCAGCCAAGAAGGTTCGGGGGCCCAAGCAGCTTTCTTT. This encodes CASSQEGSGAQAAFF.

The chain recombines TRBV11-2 with TRBJ2-1, with TRBD2 matching 9 bases. With 5 bases clipped from V and 6 bases from J, the junction kept 8 bases outside the gene matches. Germline CDR1 is SGHAT and CDR2 is FQNNGV. CDR3 length: 15 residues. Here the CDR3 DNA reads TGTGCCAGCAGCGCGGGACTAGCTACGGGCAATGAGCAGTTCTTC. It specifies CASSAGLATGNEQFF.

This clonotype was found once. This rearrangement joins TRBV6-6 to TRBJ2-5, with TRBD1 as a possible D gene (5 bases). The ends were cut back, 2 bases at V and 3 bases at J, with 13 bases in the middle. The CDR3 consists of 15 residues. The germline CDR1 and CDR2 sequences are MNHNY and SVGAGI (reference sequence). The CDR3 nucleotides read TGTGCCAGCAGTTACGTGGGCAGGGTAGAAGAGACCCAGTACTTC. This translates into CASSYVGRVEETQYF.

The V and J genes are TRBV7-9 and TRBJ2-2; D gene unclear. V lost 6 bases and J 3 bases, leaving 17 bases between the germline ends. Germline V gene sequence: CDR1 SEHNR, CDR2 FQNEAQ (reference sequence). There are 16 residues in the CDR3. The CDR3 nucleotides are TGTGCCAGCAGTCCAGCCGGCCGGTTCCACACCGGGGAGCTGTTTTTT. This translates into CASSPAGRFHTGELFF. The full variable domain, with the rest looked up from reference TRBV7-9 and TRBJ2-2, is DTGVSQNPRHKITKRGQNVTFRCDPISEHNRLYWYRQTLGQGPEFLTYFQNEAQLEKSRLLSDRFSAERPKGSFSTLEIQRTEQGDSAMYLCASSPAGRFHTGELFFGEGSRLTVL.

The chain is built from TRBV11-1 and TRBJ2-3, with TRBD2 as a possible D gene (6 bases). Trimming stripped 5 bases from V and 4 bases from J, with 16 bases between. Germline-derived CDR1 and CDR2 are SGHAT and FQDESV (reference sequence). The CDR3 covers 15 residues. Written as DNA, the CDR3 is TGTGCCAGCAGCCTCGGGACTTTGGGCGCAGATACGCAGTATTTT. It specifies CASSLGTLGADTQYF.

This chain uses TRBV24-1 with TRBJ2-1, with D perhaps given as TRBD1 or TRBD2 (5 bases each). V was cut by 4 bases and J by 8 bases, with 20 bases left in between. CDR1 KGHDR and CDR2 SFDVKD come from the germline V gene. The CDR3 is 16 residues long. The CDR3 region has the DNA TGTGCCACCAGTGAGTCGGGACCCCTTGTTGTCCATGAGCAGTTCTTC. Protein product: CATSESGPLVVHEQFF.

This chain links TRBV9 with TRBJ1-4; 12 bases match TRBD1. V lost 4 bases to trimming and J lost 2 bases; unmatched junction nucleotides: 3. The germline gives CDR1 SGDLS, CDR2 YYNGEE. This CDR3 comprises 16 residues. The CDR3 bases are TGTGCCAGCAGCCCCGGGACAGGGGGCACTAATGAAAAACTGTTTTTT. Translated, it gives CASSPGTGGTNEKLFF.

The chain joins TRBV27 to TRBJ1-5, with a tentative D call TRBD1 (5 bases). V dropped 5 bases and J dropped 5 bases, with 13 bases sitting between them. Germline V gene lookup returns CDR1 MNHEY and CDR2 SMNVEV (reference sequence). CDR3 length equals 14 residues. CDR3 DNA: TGTGCCAGCAGTCGCGGACAAAGGGATCAGCCCCAGCATTTT. This sequence encodes CASSRGQRDQPQHF.

The V gene is TRBV29-1, the J gene TRBJ2-7; D possibly corresponds to TRBD2 (5 bases). CDR1 is SQVTM, CDR2 ANQGSEA, per germline. The V gene lost 0 bases and the J gene lost 3 bases, with 12 bases spanning the gap. The CDR3 contains 14 residues. The DNA of the CDR3 is TGCAGCGTTGAAGATCCGGGGTCGAGCTACGAGCAGTACTTC. Protein: CSVEDPGSSYEQYF.

This clonotype occurred once. The chain employs TRBV4-1 and TRBJ2-7; 8 nucleotides align to TRBD2. Germline V lookup: CDR1 MGHRA, CDR2 YSYEKL. With 3 bases clipped from V and 6 bases from J, the junction kept 13 bases outside the gene matches. This CDR3 is 16 amino acids long. Here the CDR3 reads CASSHHTITSGSEQYF. In nucleotides, the CDR3 is TGCGCCAGCAGCCATCATACGATCACTAGCGGTAGCGAGCAGTACTTC.

The chain links TRBV13 to TRBJ2-7; D is possibly TRBD1 (6 bases). The length of the CDR3 is 15 residues. Trimming took 2 bases from V and 3 from J, leaving 14 bases between them. Germline V gene sequence: CDR1 PRHDT, CDR2 FYEKMQ (reference sequence). The CDR3 reads CASSLKWGPFYEQYF. DNA for the CDR3: TGTGCCAGCAGCTTAAAATGGGGGCCGTTCTACGAGCAGTACTTC. The entire variable domain, with the rest obtained from reference TRBV13 and TRBJ2-7, is as follows: AAGVIQSPRHLIKEKRETATLKCYPIPRHDTVYWYQQGPGQDPQFLISFYEKMQSDKGSIPDRFSAQQFSDYHSELNMSSLELGDSALYFCASSLKWGPFYEQYFGPGTRLTVT.

There are a few counts of this clonotype. The chain employs TRBV30 and TRBJ2-7; D is tentatively TRBD1 or TRBD2 (5 bases each). The V gene's germline CDR1 is GTSNPN and CDR2 SVGIG (reference sequence). The CDR3 is 14 amino acids. Deletions cut 3 bases from V and 4 bases from J, with 16 bases between. The CDR3 loop reads CAWRAGTELYEQYF. CDR3 in DNA: TGTGCCTGGAGGGCCGGGACGGAGCTTTACGAGCAGTACTTC.

The chain is built from TRBV2 and TRBJ2-7; 9 nucleotides align to TRBD1. The CDR3 contains 15 residues. Germline loops: CDR1 SNHLY, CDR2 FYNNEI. V trimming: 10 bases; J trimming: 5 bases; junction bases outside the gene matches: 15. The chain's CDR3 is CATYGGGQGRDEQYF. The CDR3, as DNA: TGTGCCACCTATGGGGGGGGACAGGGAAGAGACGAGCAGTACTTC.

The V call is TRBV12-3 or TRBV12-4, the J call TRBJ2-7; a weak D match, TRBD1 (6 bases). CDR3 length equals 14 residues. Trimming pared 3 bases from V and 5 bases from J, leaving 14 bases between. The CDR3 loop is CASSFRVDSHEQYF. In nucleotides, the CDR3 is TGTGCCAGCAGTTTCCGAGTGGACAGCCACGAGCAGTACTTC.

CDR3: CSLDRGPYNEQFF. The CDR3 bases are TGCAGCCTAGACAGGGGGCCGTACAATGAGCAGTTCTTC. The V gene is TRBV29-1, the J gene TRBJ2-1; TRBD1 matches at 10 bases. CDR3 length equals 13 residues. Germline V gene data show CDR1 as SQVTM and CDR2 as ANQGSEA. Trimming took 8 bases from V and 4 from J; bases not matched to a gene: 5.

V usage is TRBV12-3 or TRBV12-4 and J usage is TRBJ2-2; either TRBD1 or TRBD2 may supply D (6 bases each). Between the trimmed V and J ends, which lost 5 bases and 5 bases, there was a span of 15 bases. The CDR3 spans 15 residues. CDR3 bases: TGTGCCAGCAGTGGCACCAGGGGAGGAACCGGGGAGCTGTTTTTT. This translates into CASSGTRGGTGELFF.

This clonotype has only one observation. The J gene is TRBJ1-1, the V gene TRBV5-5, with D unresolved. Germline assignment: CDR1 SGHKS and CDR2 YYEKEE (reference sequence). The CDR3 spans 15 residues. Trimming pared 3 bases from V and 2 bases from J, leaving 14 bases between. The CDR3 DNA follows: TGTGCCAGCAGCTGGGTTGGGGATCCCAACACTGAAGCTTTCTTT. It yields the protein CASSWVGDPNTEAFF.

The genes are TRBV5-6 and TRBJ2-3; 9 nucleotides align to TRBD2. Germline-derived CDR1 and CDR2 are SGHDT and YYEEEE. Trimming took 2 bases from V and 6 from J; bases not matched to a gene: 13. The CDR3 loop spans 17 amino acids. CDR3 sequence reads: CASSLPAGGASHDTQYF. In DNA, the CDR3 is TGTGCCAGCAGCTTACCAGCGGGAGGCGCTTCCCACGATACGCAGTATTTT.

This clonotype has only a few counts. The chain has TRBV5-6 and TRBJ2-7; 11 bases match TRBD1. CDR3 length: 15 amino acids. V gave up 4 bases and J gave up 2 bases; unmatched junction bases: 5. CDR1 and CDR2 (germline): SGHDT, YYEEEE. The CDR3 region has the DNA TGTGCCAGCAGCCGCTGGGGACAGGGGGCCTACGAGCAGTACTTC. Protein sequence: CASSRWGQGAYEQYF.

The V gene is TRBV13, the J gene TRBJ2-7; D is undetermined. Germline CDR1 is PRHDT and CDR2 is FYEKMQ (reference sequence). The CDR3 length is 14 residues. V was clipped by 1 base and J by 5 bases, with 12 bases between them. CDR3 residues: CASSLVSAPNEQYF. The CDR3 DNA reads TGTGCCAGCAGCTTAGTCTCGGCTCCTAACGAGCAGTACTTC.

The chain recombines TRBV28 with TRBJ1-2; 8 positions agree with TRBD1. This CDR3 has 15 amino acids. Germline assignment: CDR1 MDHEN and CDR2 SYDVKM. The V and J ends lost 1 base and 7 bases, in that order; junction bases with no gene match: 8. CDR3 protein: CASSLSLTGVVGYTF. Here the CDR3 DNA reads TGTGCCAGCAGTTTATCCTTGACAGGGGTGGTTGGCTACACCTTC.

The chain carries TRBV7-9 and TRBJ1-4; no clear D gene. The V gene's germline CDR1 is SEHNR and CDR2 FQNEAQ (reference sequence). CDR3 size: 16 residues. V was trimmed by 2 bases and J by 0 bases, leaving 10 bases between them. This CDR3 is CASSLFGVSTNEKLFF. The CDR3 nucleotides read TGTGCCAGCAGCTTATTCGGCGTCTCAACTAATGAAAAACTGTTTTTT. Looking up the rest from reference TRBV7-9 and TRBJ1-4 gives the full variable domain: DTGVSQNPRHKITKRGQNVTFRCDPISEHNRLYWYRQTLGQGPEFLTYFQNEAQLEKSRLLSDRFSAERPKGSFSTLEIQRTEQGDSAMYLCASSLFGVSTNEKLFFGSGTQLSVL.